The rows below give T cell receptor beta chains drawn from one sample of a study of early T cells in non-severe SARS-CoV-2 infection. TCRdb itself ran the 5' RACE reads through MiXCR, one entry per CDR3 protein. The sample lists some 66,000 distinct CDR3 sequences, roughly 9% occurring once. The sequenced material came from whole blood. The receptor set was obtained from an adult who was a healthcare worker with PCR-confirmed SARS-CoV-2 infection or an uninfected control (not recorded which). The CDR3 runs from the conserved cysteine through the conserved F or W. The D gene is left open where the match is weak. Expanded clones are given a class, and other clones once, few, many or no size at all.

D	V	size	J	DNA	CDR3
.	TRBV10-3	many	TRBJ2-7	TGTGCCATTGGGTATCGATCCTCCTACGAGCAGTACTTC	CAIGYRSSYEQYF
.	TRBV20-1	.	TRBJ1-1	TGCAGTGGCCGAGGGACGGTGAACACTGAAGCTTTCTTT	CSGRGTVNTEAFF
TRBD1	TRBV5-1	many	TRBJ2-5	TGCGCCAGCAGCTTGGCCAAGGACAGGCAAGAGACCCAGTACTTC	CASSLAKDRQETQYF
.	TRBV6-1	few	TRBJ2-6	TGTGCCAGCAGTGAATCGAGCTCTGGGGCCAACGTCCTGACTTTC	CASSESSSGANVLTF
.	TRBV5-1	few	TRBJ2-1	TGCGCCAGCAGCTTGAATACGGGAGTATCCTACAATGAGCAGTTCTTC	CASSLNTGVSYNEQFF
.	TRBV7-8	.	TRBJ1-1	TGTGCCAGCAGCTTACAGGACAGAGTTATGAACACTGAAGCTTTCTTT	CASSLQDRVMNTEAFF
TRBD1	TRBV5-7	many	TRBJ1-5	TGTGCCAGCAGCCCAGTCCGACAGGGAAGGGTGTATAGCAATCAGCCCCAGCATTTT	CASSPVRQGRVYSNQPQHF
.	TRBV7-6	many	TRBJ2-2	TGTGCCAGCAGCTCCGGCGGGGACGGCACCGGGGAGCTGTTTTTT	CASSSGGDGTGELFF
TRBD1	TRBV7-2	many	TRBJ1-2	TGTGCCAGCAGCCGCGACAGGGGAGACGTCTATGGCTACACCTTC	CASSRDRGDVYGYTF
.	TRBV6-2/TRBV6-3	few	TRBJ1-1	TGTGCCACCGAAGACTCCGGGGACACTGAAGCTTTCTTT	CATEDSGDTEAFF
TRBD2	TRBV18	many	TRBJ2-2	TGTGCCAGCTCACCCACGGCCACGGGGTGGCGGGAGATGAAGCACGGGGAGCTGTTTTTT	CASSPTATGWREMKHGELFF
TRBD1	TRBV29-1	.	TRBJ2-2	TGCAGCGTGGACAGGGATACCGGGGAGCTGTTTTTT	CSVDRDTGELFF
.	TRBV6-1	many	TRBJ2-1	TGTGCCAGCAGTGACGGTAGCGGACCTTACAATGAGCAGTTCTTC	CASSDGSGPYNEQFF
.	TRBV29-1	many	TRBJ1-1	TGCAGCGTTGATGGGTTAGGGGTTGGTGAAGCTTTCTTT	CSVDGLGVGEAFF
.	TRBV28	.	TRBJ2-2	TGTGCCAGCAGTTCTCGCGGGGCGAACACCGGGGAGCTGTTTTTT	CASSSRGANTGELFF
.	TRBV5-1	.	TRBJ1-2	TGCGCCAGCAGCACCCCCGCGCGGGCTGGCTACACCTTC	CASSTPARAGYTF
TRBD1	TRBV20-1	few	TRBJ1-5	TGCAGCATAACAGGGGGCTTGAGCAATCAGCCCCAGCATTTT	CSITGGLSNQPQHF
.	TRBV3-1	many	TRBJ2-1	TGTGCCAGCAGCCAAGATCCCCAGGGCGGTAGCTCCTACAATGAGCAGTTCTTC	CASSQDPQGGSSYNEQFF
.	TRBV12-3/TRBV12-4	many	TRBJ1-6	TGTGCCAGCAGTTTAACGGGGGAGAATTCACCCCTCCACTTT	CASSLTGENSPLHF
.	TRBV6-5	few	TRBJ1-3	TGTGCCAGCAGTTATAGGCAGGCCCCCACCGTCTCTGGAAACACCATATATTTT	CASSYRQAPTVSGNTIYF
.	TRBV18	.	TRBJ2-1	TGTGCCAGCTCACCTCAGGCGAGCTCCTACAATGAGCAGTTCTTC	CASSPQASSYNEQFF
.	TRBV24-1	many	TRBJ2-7	TGTGCCACCAGTGACCAGGCGGCAGGGCCTCTGGAGCAGTACTTC	CATSDQAAGPLEQYF
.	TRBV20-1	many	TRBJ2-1	TGCAGTGCCCCGAGACCGGGAGACAATGAGCAGTTCTTC	CSAPRPGDNEQFF
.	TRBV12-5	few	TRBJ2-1	TGTGCTAGTGGTCCTCCTCGCCCGGTGGACAATGAGCAGTTCTTC	CASGPPRPVDNEQFF
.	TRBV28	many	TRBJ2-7	TGTGCCAGCAGTCCCCCAGGGGCCAGCTCCTACGAGCAGTACTTC	CASSPPGASSYEQYF
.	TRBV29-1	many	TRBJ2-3	TGCAGCGTTGAAGTCAGGCGGCCTAGCACAGATACGCAGTATTTT	CSVEVRRPSTDTQYF
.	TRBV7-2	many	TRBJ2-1	TGTGCCAGCAGCCAATTCGGGGGGCTAGCAAATGAGCAGTTCTTC	CASSQFGGLANEQFF
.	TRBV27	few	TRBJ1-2	TGTGCCAGCAGTGTCGGGTACTCTAACTATGGCTACACCTTC	CASSVGYSNYGYTF
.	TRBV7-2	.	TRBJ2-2	TGTGCCAGCAGCTTAATAGCCCCAGTGAACACCGGGGAGCTGTTTTTT	CASSLIAPVNTGELFF
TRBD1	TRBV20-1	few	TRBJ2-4	TGCAGTGCTAGAGAGACAGGGGCCAAAAACATTCAGTACTTC	CSARETGAKNIQYF
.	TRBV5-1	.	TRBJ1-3	TGCGCCAGCAGCTTGGGGGCAGGGCAAGCTGGAAACACCATATATTTT	CASSLGAGQAGNTIYF
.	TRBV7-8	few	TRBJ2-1	TGTGCCAGCAGCTTACCCTCCAAGAATGAGCAGTTCTTC	CASSLPSKNEQFF
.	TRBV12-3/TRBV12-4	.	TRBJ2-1	TGTGCCAGCAGTAACCTGGGGAGCTCCTACAATGAGCAGTTCTTC	CASSNLGSSYNEQFF
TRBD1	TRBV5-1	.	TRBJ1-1	TGCGCCAGCAGGGGACAGGCTGAAGCTTTCTTT	CASRGQAEAFF
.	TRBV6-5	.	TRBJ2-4	TGTGCCAGCAGTTACTCGACTAGAAACATTCAGTACTTC	CASSYSTRNIQYF
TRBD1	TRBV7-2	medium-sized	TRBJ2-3	TGTGCCAGCAGCACAGGACAGGGACACACAGATACGCAGTATTTT	CASSTGQGHTDTQYF
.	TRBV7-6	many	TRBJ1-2	TGTGCCAGCAGCCCTTCGGGGGGGGCGGTTGGCTACACCTTC	CASSPSGGAVGYTF
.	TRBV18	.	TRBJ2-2	TGTGCCAGCTCACCATCCTCTGTCGGGACCGGGGAGCTGTTTTTT	CASSPSSVGTGELFF
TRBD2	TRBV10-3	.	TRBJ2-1	TGTGCCATCAACTTAGCGGGAAGTAATGAGCAGTTCTTC	CAINLAGSNEQFF
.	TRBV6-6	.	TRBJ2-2	TGTGCCAGCAGTTCTTTCGGGAGAAACACCGGGGAGCTGTTTTTT	CASSSFGRNTGELFF
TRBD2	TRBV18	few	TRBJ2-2	TGTGCCAGCTCCAGACTAGCGGGAGATACCGGGGAGCTGTTTTTT	CASSRLAGDTGELFF
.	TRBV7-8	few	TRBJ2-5	TGTGCCAGCAGCTTAGCGCGAGTGGAAGAGACCCAGTACTTC	CASSLARVEETQYF